This T cell receptor beta chain was identified in a study of CD4 T cells in relation to SARS-CoV-2 and coronaviruses. As for the study in general: Convalescent patients had median age roughly 37 years, range roughly 20 to 80.

The germline V gene has CDR1 SGHAT and CDR2 FQNNGV. The CDR3 contains 15 residues. Trimming stripped 4 bases from V and 6 bases from J, with 18 bases between. TCRdb's copy holds only in-frame clones and misses some; the assay was immunoSEQ multiplex PCR. The sample includes around 28,000 clones, roughly 82% of them seen just once. Regarding this clone: Its antigen is not identified.

The sequencing input was memory CD4+ T cells from PBMCs, cultured in vitro. This chain connects TRBV11-2 to TRBJ2-5, with D unclear. The sequence was obtained from an adult with COVID-19. CDR3 coding DNA: TGTGCCAGCAGCTCCCACAAGTATAGGGATAAGACCCAGTACTTC. Protein sequence: CASSSHKYRDKTQYF.